This T cell receptor beta chain was captured in a study of blood T cell repertoires in COVID-19. Study as a whole: Sites across the United States, Italy and Spain contributed samples from acute and convalescent COVID-19. From T cells, B-cell-depleted T cells, or PBMCs came the material, which was cDNA or gDNA.

Germline CDR1 and CDR2: SNHLY and FYNNEI. Trimming took 6 bases from V and 1 from J, leaving 12 bases between them. This CDR3 has 15 residues. In the source study's methods: Reference gene primers were amplified, and this amplification served to estimate nucleated cell counts. Clones were sequenced by immunoSEQ multiplex PCR, and TCRdb holds only the in-frame ones, with some missing. V and J calls and clone size follow that table, whereas D and trimming were derived from the DNA. The sample lists 90,000 to 150,000 clones, 65% to 80% occurring once. The sequence derives from a human donor with acute or convalescent COVID-19. The donor label of this sample is uncertain. The chain couples TRBV2 to TRBJ2-2; D perhaps matches TRBD2 (5 bases). The sequencing sample was made of peripheral blood. The chain's CDR3 is CASSRADLNTGELFF. CDR3 in DNA: TGTGCCAGCAGCCGAGCGGACCTGAACACCGGGGAGCTGTTTTTT.